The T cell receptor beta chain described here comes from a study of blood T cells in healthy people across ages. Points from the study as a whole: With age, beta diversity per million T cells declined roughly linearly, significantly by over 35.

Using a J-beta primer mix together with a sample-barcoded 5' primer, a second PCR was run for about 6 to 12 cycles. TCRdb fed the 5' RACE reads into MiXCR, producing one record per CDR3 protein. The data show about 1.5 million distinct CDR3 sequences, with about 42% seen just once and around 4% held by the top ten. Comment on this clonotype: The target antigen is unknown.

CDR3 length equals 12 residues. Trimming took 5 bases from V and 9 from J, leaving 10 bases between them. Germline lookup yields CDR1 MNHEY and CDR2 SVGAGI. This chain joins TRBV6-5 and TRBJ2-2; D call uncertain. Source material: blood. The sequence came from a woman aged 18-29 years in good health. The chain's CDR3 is CASSSGVRELFF. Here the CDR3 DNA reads TGTGCCAGCAGTAGTGGTGTCCGGGAGCTGTTTTTT.